One sample yielded the 32 T cell receptor beta chains listed below, sequenced in a study of radiotherapy plus CTLA-4 blockade in lung cancer. Sequencing was performed with immunoSEQ multiplex PCR; in TCRdb, only in-frame clones are kept and a portion is missing. The top ten clones hold 13% to 15% of a sample with 70,000 to 95,000 clones, approximately 83% of them seen once. The sequences come from peripheral blood, collected from a patient treated with radiotherapy plus ipilimumab. The receptors stem from a human donor with non-small cell lung cancer that progressed on radiotherapy plus ipilimumab.

To note about this clone: The junction shows a germline mismatch at one end, possibly a read error. The chain has TRBV7-7 and TRBJ2-3, with D unclear. In germline, CDR1 is SSHAT, CDR2 FNYEAQ (reference sequence). The CDR3 is 15 residues long. Here the CDR3 DNA reads TGTGCTAGCAGCTTGTGGGATAGCAAGACAGATACGCAGTATTTT. It specifies CASSLWDSKTDTQYF.

The chain uses TRBV2 and TRBJ2-7; D remains unclear. CDR1 and CDR2 from the germline V gene are SNHLY and FYNNEI. Deletions cut 6 bases from V and 4 bases from J, with 7 bases between. The CDR3 extends over 11 amino acids. CDR3 DNA: TGTGCCAGCAGGGTCGAATACGAGCAGTACTTC. Translating it yields CASRVEYEQYF.

V usage is TRBV7-2 and J usage is TRBJ1-3; D possibly corresponds to TRBD1 (5 bases). This CDR3 contains 18 residues. The V gene's germline CDR1 is SGHTA and CDR2 FQGNSA. V dropped 1 base and J dropped 0 bases, with 16 bases sitting between them. CDR3 amino acids: CASSLVSGQGASGNTIYF. The CDR3 DNA reads TGTGCCAGCAGCTTAGTATCCGGTCAGGGTGCCTCTGGAAACACCATATATTTT.

The V and J genes are TRBV15 and TRBJ2-2, with D unresolved. Germline lookup yields CDR1 LNHNV and CDR2 YYDKDF (reference sequence). Trimming removed 0 bases at V and 6 bases at J, with 14 bases between. The CDR3 is made up of 16 amino acids. CDR3 region: CATSRELTLTPGELFF. Here the CDR3 DNA reads TGTGCCACCAGCAGAGAATTAACACTGACTCCCGGGGAGCTGTTTTTT.

The chain combines TRBV9 with TRBJ2-7, with 8 bases fitting TRBD2. The CDR3 runs to 14 residues. Trimming removed 0 bases from V and 2 bases from J; junction bases left unmatched: 1. Germline V gene data show CDR1 as SGDLS and CDR2 as YYNGEE. CDR3 coding DNA: TGTGCCAGCAGCGTAGCAGCGGGGGCCTACGAGCAGTACTTC. It specifies CASSVAAGAYEQYF.

The gene calls are TRBV4-3 and TRBJ1-3; D perhaps matches TRBD1 (5 bases). This CDR3 has 14 residues. Trimming shortened V by 1 base and J by 8 bases, and 12 bases separated the two germline ends. Germline V CDR1 and CDR2: LGHNA, YSLEER. The CDR3 coding sequence is TGCGCCAGCAGCCAAGGGGGCACGGCGGACACCATATATTTT. Amino acids: CASSQGGTADTIYF.

This clone showed up just a few times. The J gene is TRBJ1-2, the V gene TRBV7-2, with 8 nucleotides matching TRBD1. The CDR3 is 14 residues long. CDR1 and CDR2 from the germline V gene are SGHTA and FQGNSA. V was pared by 1 base and J by 8 bases, with 6 bases of the junction left unmatched. CDR3 protein: CASSLVGQGAGYTF. In DNA, the CDR3 is TGTGCCAGCAGCTTAGTAGGTCAGGGGGCCGGCTACACCTTC.

The chain has TRBV21-1 and TRBJ1-2; the table names TRBD1, a call not compared with the DNA. TRBV21-1 is shown as a pseudogene. The CDR3 is 15 amino acids. The CDR3 sequence: CASSTQGILKHGYTF. The CDR3 nucleotides are TGTGCCAGCAGCACACAGGGGATTCTGAAACATGGCTACACCTTC.

The chain combines TRBV29-1 with TRBJ2-6; TRBD1 aligns across 8 bases. The CDR3 consists of 14 residues. Germline V CDR1 and CDR2: SQVTM, ANQGSEA. The trim removed 6 bases at V and 4 bases at J, leaving 5 bases unmatched. CDR3 in DNA: TGCAGCGTCCGGACAGGGTCCGGGGCCAACGTCCTGACTTTC. It codes for CSVRTGSGANVLTF.

This clone was seen only once. The chain combines TRBV5-4 with TRBJ2-7; 11 bases align to TRBD2. CDR1 and CDR2 from the germline V gene are SGHNT and YYREEE (reference sequence). The junction had 4 bases not matched to a gene; V was cut back by 0 bases and J by 5 bases. The CDR3 runs 15 residues. CDR3 coding DNA: TGTGCCAGCAGCTTGGTCCCGGGACTAGCGGACGAGCAGTACTTC. Its protein is CASSLVPGLADEQYF.

This chain connects TRBV21-1 to TRBJ2-3. TRBV21-1 is described as a pseudogene. The CDR3 is 15 residues long. CDR3 nucleotides: TGTGCCAGCAGCAAAGAGAGAGGGGGGTCAGATACGCAGTATTTT. Its translation: CASSKERGGSDTQYF.

CDR3 protein: CASSFRQSAYNEQFF. In DNA form, the CDR3 reads TGTGCCAGCAGCTTCCGACAGAGCGCCTACAATGAGCAGTTCTTC. V is TRBV7-2 and J is TRBJ2-1; possibly TRBD1 for D (5 bases). The germline gives CDR1 SGHTA, CDR2 FQGNSA. The V end was cut by 3 bases, the J end by 2 bases, with 11 bases between. CDR3 length: 15 residues.

V usage is TRBV25-1 and J usage is TRBJ2-7, with 9 bases fitting TRBD1. The ends lost 3 bases at V and 5 bases at J; junction bases unmatched: 5. Germline V lookup: CDR1 MGHDK, CDR2 SYGVNS. This CDR3 is built from 14 residues. The CDR3 DNA sequence: TGTGCCAGCAGTGATGGACAGGGGTGGGACGAGCAGTACTTC. Protein: CASSDGQGWDEQYF.

The V and J genes are TRBV13 and TRBJ2-6; D tentatively reads TRBD1 or TRBD2 (5 bases each). Germline V lookup: CDR1 PRHDT, CDR2 FYEKMQ (reference sequence). The CDR3 consists of 16 residues. Trimming left V 4 bases short and J 0 bases short, with 10 bases between. CDR3 in amino acids: CASSSGRTSGANVLTF. CDR3 sequence (DNA): TGTGCCAGCAGCTCGGGACGGACCTCTGGGGCCAACGTCCTGACTTTC. Full variable domain (outside the CDR3, taken from reference TRBV13 and TRBJ2-6): AAGVIQSPRHLIKEKRETATLKCYPIPRHDTVYWYQQGPGQDPQFLISFYEKMQSDKGSIPDRFSAQQFSDYHSELNMSSLELGDSALYFCASSSGRTSGANVLTFGAGSRLTVL.

This clone was seen a handful of times. The chain combines TRBV9 with TRBJ2-7; D remains unclear. The CDR3 contains 15 residues. V lost 0 bases and J 0 bases, leaving 10 bases between the germline ends. Germline values: CDR1 SGDLS, CDR2 YYNGEE. The CDR3, as DNA: TGTGCCAGCAGCGTAGAACCGGAGAGCTCCTACGAGCAGTACTTC. Translating it yields CASSVEPESSYEQYF. Looking up the rest from reference TRBV9 and TRBJ2-7 gives the full variable domain: DSGVTQTPKHLITATGQRVTLRCSPRSGDLSVYWYQQSLDQGLQFLIQYYNGEERAKGNILERFSAQQFPDLHSELNLSSLELGDSALYFCASSVEPESSYEQYFGPGTRLTVT.

The chain employs TRBV27 and TRBJ2-7; D is unclear. CDR1 and CDR2 (germline): MNHEY, SMNVEV (reference sequence). The germline V and J ends were trimmed by 4 bases and 0 bases, with 10 bases remaining between them. The CDR3 is made up of 14 amino acids. For the CDR3, the DNA is TGTGCCAGCAGTTGGGCAGCAAACTCCTACGAGCAGTACTTC. It is translated as CASSWAANSYEQYF.

Points on this clone: The junction shows a germline mismatch at one end, possibly a read error. DNA of the CDR3: TGTGCCAGCAGCTCCCCCTACGAGCAGTGCTTC. This encodes CASSSPYEQCF. V usage is TRBV7-2 and J usage is TRBJ2-7; D not certain. The CDR3 is 11 amino acids. Germline CDR1 and CDR2: SGHTA and FQGNSA.

The chain combines TRBV7-2 with TRBJ2-5, with D possibly being TRBD1 (7 bases). Germline CDR1 is SGHTA and CDR2 is FQGNSA. Between the trimmed V and J ends, which lost 5 bases and 2 bases, there was a span of 15 bases. This CDR3 contains 15 residues. This CDR3 is CASSRQGGGQETQYF. The CDR3 region has the DNA TGTGCCAGCAGCCGCCAGGGGGGCGGGCAAGAGACCCAGTACTTC.

The chain carries TRBV11-2 and TRBJ1-2; 9 positions agree with TRBD1. The CDR3 is 17 amino acids. Germline trimming cut 3 bases from V and 7 bases from J; bases unmatched to any gene: 15. Germline loops: CDR1 SGHAT, CDR2 FQNNGV. The CDR3 loop reads CASSLISAGTGRGGYTF. The CDR3 bases are TGTGCCAGCAGCTTGATATCCGCCGGGACAGGGAGAGGTGGCTACACCTTC.

The chain couples TRBV7-2 to TRBJ2-1; 16 nucleotides agree with TRBD2. The J segment lost 15 bases and the V segment lost 6 bases, leaving 8 bases of the junction unmatched. The CDR3 extends over 14 amino acids. The germline V gene encodes CDR1 SGHTA and CDR2 FQGNSA. The CDR3 bases are TGTGCCAGCAGGCTCGGGACTAGCGGGAGGGTTCCGTTCTTC. Translated, it gives CASRLGTSGRVPFF.

As concerns this clone: Other DNA sequences in this specimen translate into the identical CDR3. This chain uses TRBV5-1 with TRBJ2-5; tentatively, D is TRBD1 (6 bases). Trimming took off 0 bases at V and 4 bases at J, with 16 bases between the two ends. The CDR3 runs 16 residues. Germline CDR1 reads SGHRS; CDR2 reads YFSETQ. CDR3 in amino acids: CASSLGGRGYGETQYF. The CDR3 DNA is TGCGCCAGCAGCTTGGGGGGCAGGGGCTACGGAGAGACCCAGTACTTC.

In its sample, this clone was seen a few times. The chain combines TRBV5-4 with TRBJ2-2; the D is unclear. In germline, CDR1 is SGHNT, CDR2 YYREEE (reference sequence). This CDR3 contains 14 residues. Trimming shortened V by 0 bases and J by 4 bases, and 7 bases separated the two germline ends. For the CDR3, the DNA is TGTGCCAGCAGCTTGGTTTATGGCACCGGGGAGCTGTTTTTT. Translating it yields CASSLVYGTGELFF.

This clone has a handful of counts. The J gene is TRBJ1-3, the V gene TRBV6-6, with D possibly matching TRBD1 (6 bases). CDR1 and CDR2 from the germline V gene are MNHNY and SVGAGI (reference sequence). V was pared by 6 bases and J by 4 bases, with 16 bases between. The CDR3 runs 15 residues. DNA for the CDR3: TGTGCCAGCAGCCACGAGGGGGGGCGCGGAAACACCATATATTTT. It codes for CASSHEGGRGNTIYF.

This rearrangement joins TRBV11-3 to TRBJ2-1, with D perhaps matching TRBD2 (5 bases). Germline V gives CDR1 SGHNT, CDR2 YENEEA. V dropped 0 bases and J dropped 8 bases, with 17 bases sitting between them. The CDR3 is 16 residues long. CDR3 region: CASSLEQRPSSHEQFF. DNA of the CDR3: TGTGCCAGCAGCTTAGAGCAGCGGCCCTCGAGCCATGAGCAGTTCTTC.

The chain employs TRBV4-3 and TRBJ2-1; no clear D gene. The CDR3 spans 17 residues. V was trimmed by 1 base and J by 1 base, leaving 14 bases between them. Germline CDR1 is LGHNA and CDR2 is YSLEER. The CDR3 here is CASSQARDSGSYNEQFF. The CDR3 DNA sequence: TGCGCCAGCAGCCAAGCGAGAGATAGTGGGTCCTACAATGAGCAGTTCTTC.

The chain uses TRBV7-8 and TRBJ2-1; D is perhaps TRBD1 (5 bases). The CDR3 spans 16 residues. Germline loops: CDR1 SGHVS, CDR2 FQNEAQ. V was cut by 5 bases and J by 3 bases, with 17 bases left in between. CDR3 bases: TGTGCCAGCAGCCTCTTCCAGGGTGTATACTACAATGAGCAGTTCTTC. This codes for CASSLFQGVYYNEQFF.

The V gene is TRBV30, the J gene TRBJ1-5, with D perhaps TRBD1 (5 bases). This CDR3 spans 12 amino acids. Germline CDR1 reads GTSNPN; CDR2 reads SVGIG (reference sequence). Trimming pared 1 base from V and 9 bases from J, leaving 10 bases between. The CDR3 DNA sequence: TGTGCCTGGAGTGGAGGGGCAGGGCCCCAGCATTTT. Amino acids: CAWSGGAGPQHF.

The chain has TRBV19 and TRBJ1-5; unclear D gene. V was pared by 3 bases and J by 2 bases, with 14 bases between. This CDR3 is built from 16 residues. Germline CDR1 is LNHDA and CDR2 is SQIVND (reference sequence). The CDR3 reads CASSIGGISGNQPQHF. The CDR3 DNA is TGTGCCAGTAGTATTGGAGGGATTTCGGGCAATCAGCCCCAGCATTTT.

The chain employs TRBV7-2 and TRBJ1-2; 9 bases match TRBD1. This CDR3 is 17 amino acids long. Germline CDR1 reads SGHTA; CDR2 reads FQGNSA. V lost 1 base and J lost 2; bases outside the gene matches: 8. The CDR3 nucleotides read TGTGCCAGCAGCTTAGGGGACAGGGCCGCTCTGAACTATGGCTACACCTTC. Protein product: CASSLGDRAALNYGYTF.

The chain carries TRBV19 and TRBJ2-1; D is possibly TRBD2 (5 bases). V was pared by 5 bases and J by 1 base, with 12 bases between. This CDR3 has 15 residues. The V gene's germline CDR1 is LNHDA and CDR2 SQIVND (reference sequence). CDR3 coding DNA: TGTGCCAGTAGTCTGAGCGGCAATTCCTACAATGAGCAGTTCTTC. Its protein is CASSLSGNSYNEQFF.

This clone was found a few times. The rearrangement uses TRBV6-5 and TRBJ1-3; perhaps TRBD1 as D (6 bases). Germline assignment: CDR1 MNHEY and CDR2 SVGAGI. There are 16 residues in the CDR3. V lost 0 bases, J lost 0 bases, and 9 bases lay in between. CDR3 region: CASSYSRGISGNTIYF. CDR3 DNA: TGTGCCAGCAGTTACTCGAGGGGGATCTCTGGAAACACCATATATTTT.

J is TRBJ1-1 and V is TRBV30; TRBD1 matches at 7 bases. Trimming removed 4 bases from V and 3 bases from J; junction bases left unmatched: 14. Germline values: CDR1 GTSNPN, CDR2 SVGIG (reference sequence). The CDR3 covers 16 residues. The CDR3 DNA is TGTGCCTGGAATTACAGGGGTAGGCGCCTTTACACTGAAGCTTTCTTT. It specifies CAWNYRGRRLYTEAFF.